This T cell receptor (beta chain) emerged from a study of T-cell memory formation after mild COVID-19. The CDR3 spans 17 residues. V lost 5 bases to trimming and J lost 3 bases; unmatched junction nucleotides: 13. CDR1 is SGHVS and CDR2 is FQNEAQ in the germline V gene. TCRdb ran MiXCR on the 5' RACE reads and lists one entry per CDR3 protein. Here the sample spans about 180,000 distinct CDR3 sequences, more than 15% being singletons. This sequence joins TRBV7-8 and TRBJ2-7; TRBD1 aligns across 10 bases. Sequencing input: PBMCs or a T cell subset sorted from them (not recorded which). This receptor was taken from an adult woman who had mild COVID-19 (a few samples of this study predate the infection). Cell type and time point are not known. Here the CDR3 DNA reads TGTGCCAGCAGCCCAACCACCTGGACAGGGGGGGACTACGAGCAGTACTTC. It specifies CASSPTTWTGGDYEQYF. The variable domain in full, with the rest retrieved from reference TRBV7-8 and TRBJ2-7, is GAGVSQSPRYKVAKRGQDVALRCDPISGHVSLFWYQQALGQGPEFLTYFQNEAQLDKSGLPSDRFFAERPEGSVSTLKIQRTQQEDSAVYLCASSPTTWTGGDYEQYFGPGTRLTVT.